The text below deals with one T cell receptor beta chain. The antigen remains unidentified. It was RNA transcripts that yielded the amplified TCR beta CDR3 regions. The HTBI primer set served for first-round RT-PCR of the TCR CDR3. Each CDR3 protein is one row after TCRdb ran MiXCR on the multiplex PCR reads. The table has almost 350,000 distinct CDR3 sequences, around 18% seen once. The sample is drawn from a study of T cells in Graves' hyperthyroidism and ophthalmopathy. About the research overall: Peripheral blood draws took place at initial diagnosis, ahead of any treatment. General study findings and limits: Expanded thyroid clonotypes (above 0.001) were mostly also found in blood.

The V gene lost 4 bases and the J gene lost 5 bases, with 12 bases spanning the gap. Germline V gene data show CDR1 as DFQATT and CDR2 as SNEGSKA (reference sequence). The CDR3 loop spans 12 amino acids. Ophthalmopathy patients had moderate-to-severe active disease, CAS ≥3, NOSPECS ≥4, and disease duration under 3 months. The specimen was blood. The receptor comes from a middle-aged woman with Graves' ophthalmopathy. The chain couples TRBV20-1 to TRBJ2-7; perhaps TRBD2 as D (6 bases). The CDR3 DNA follows: TGCAGTGCTATGGGGGGAGTGCACGAGCAGTACTTC. Its protein is CSAMGGVHEQYF.